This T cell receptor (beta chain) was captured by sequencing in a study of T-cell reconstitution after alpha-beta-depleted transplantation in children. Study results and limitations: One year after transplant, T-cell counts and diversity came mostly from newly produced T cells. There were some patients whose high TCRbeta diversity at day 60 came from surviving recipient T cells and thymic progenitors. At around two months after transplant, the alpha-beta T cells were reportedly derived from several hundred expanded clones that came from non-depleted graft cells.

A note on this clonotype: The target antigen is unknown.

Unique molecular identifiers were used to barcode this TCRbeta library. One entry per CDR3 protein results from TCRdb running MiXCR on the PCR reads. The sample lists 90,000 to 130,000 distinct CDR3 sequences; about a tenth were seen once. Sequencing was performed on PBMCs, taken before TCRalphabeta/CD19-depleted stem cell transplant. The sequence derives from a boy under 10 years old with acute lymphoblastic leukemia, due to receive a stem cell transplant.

The CDR3 loop is CASSLASFSYEQYF. The CDR3 DNA sequence: TGTGCCAGCAGCTTAGCGTCCTTCTCCTACGAGCAGTACTTC. This chain links TRBV7-9 with TRBJ2-7, with D uncertain. The ends were cut back, 0 bases at V and 0 bases at J, with 6 bases in the middle. The CDR3 is 14 residues long. Germline V gene data show CDR1 as SEHNR and CDR2 as FQNEAQ (reference sequence).